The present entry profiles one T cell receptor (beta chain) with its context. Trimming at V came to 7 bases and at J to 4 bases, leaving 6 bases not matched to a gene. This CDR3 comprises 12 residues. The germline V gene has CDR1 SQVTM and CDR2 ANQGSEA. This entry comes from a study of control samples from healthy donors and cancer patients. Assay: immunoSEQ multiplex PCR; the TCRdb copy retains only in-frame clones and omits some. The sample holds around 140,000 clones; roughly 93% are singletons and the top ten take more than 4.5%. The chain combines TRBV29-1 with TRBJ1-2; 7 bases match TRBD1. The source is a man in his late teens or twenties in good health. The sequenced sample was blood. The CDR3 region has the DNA TGCAGCGCGGGGACAGCCGGCTATGGCTACACCTTC. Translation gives CSAGTAGYGYTF.